This T cell receptor (beta chain) was sequenced for a study of T cells in Graves' hyperthyroidism and ophthalmopathy. The study defined stable Graves' hyperthyroidism as no ophthalmopathy progression within 18 months. The germline CDR1 and CDR2 sequences are MNHEY and SVGAGI. Trimming cost V 0 bases and J 8 bases, with 11 bases left between them. CDR3 length equals 15 residues. In this sample, this clonotype turned up a few times. Researchers amplified the TCR beta CDR3 regions from RNA transcripts. First-round RT-PCR targeting the TCR CDR3 was performed with the HTBI primer set. TCRdb ran MiXCR on the multiplex PCR reads and lists one entry per CDR3 protein. This table has about 560,000 distinct CDR3 sequences, around 17% appearing once.

The sequence was obtained from a woman aged 18-29 years with Graves' hyperthyroidism. Sequenced material: blood. This chain uses TRBV6-5 with TRBJ1-6; D is possibly TRBD1 (5 bases). The CDR3 here is CASSYSRGYDSPLHF. In DNA form, the CDR3 reads TGTGCCAGCAGTTACTCGAGGGGTTATGATTCACCCCTCCACTTT.